This T cell receptor beta chain originates from a study of OX40 agonist ivuxolimab in advanced cancers. Looking at the study overall: Ivuxolimab, which is an agonistic anti-OX40 (CD134) antibody, was administered to the patients. Patients with prior anti-PD-1, anti-PD-L1 or anti-CTLA-4 therapy were eligible; about 41% had some.

The study's findings and limits: Expanded clones were, on average, more numerous in CD8+ T cells than in CD4+.

Profiling relied on immunoSEQ multiplex PCR, and the TCRdb table lists in-frame clones only, not all of them. In the table there are about 58,000 clones, less than 90% of which are singletons. As to this clone: Antigen specificity is unknown.

The CDR3 length is 18 residues. Patients had blood sampled at baseline and again on cycle 4 day 1 and cycle 7 day 1. Here the sequenced sample was CD4+ or CD8+ T cells sorted from blood, taken in a trial of the OX40 agonist ivuxolimab. The chain joins TRBV12-2 to TRBJ1-5; the table gives TRBD1 as D, unverified against the DNA. TRBV12-2 is a pseudogene locus. The TCR was taken from an adult with an advanced solid tumor such as melanoma, head and neck, liver or kidney cancer. The CDR3 region is CASRLGMGPRVGDQPQHF. CDR3 sequence (DNA): TGTGCAAGTCGCTTAGGGATGGGGCCTCGCGTTGGGGATCAGCCCCAGCATTTT.